These T cell receptor beta chains were read from a single sample in a study of cytomegalovirus exposure and HLA in healthy donors. Assay: immunoSEQ multiplex PCR; the TCRdb copy retains only in-frame clones and omits some. The sample consists of about 150,000 clones, roughly two thirds of them appearing once. The sample consisted of PBMCs. These TCRs come from a woman aged 18 to 35 in good health and CMV-seropositive. Both conserved end residues are part of each CDR3. A D gene is named only where the DNA matches it firmly. Rows may omit the clone size; those that give it use once, few, many or a size class.

cdr3_aa,cdr3_nt,v_call,j_call,d_call,clone_size
CASRKRGVLAGEGEQYF,TGTGCCAGCAGGAAAAGAGGGGTACTAGCGGGGGAAGGCGAGCAGTACTTC,TRBV7-2,TRBJ2-7,TRBD2,-
CASSSTSGGQHGDTQYF,TGTGCCAGCAGTTCCACTAGCGGGGGCCAACACGGAGATACGCAGTATTTT,TRBV27,TRBJ2-3,TRBD2,-
CASSIVGGGSSYNEQFF,TGTGCCAGTAGTATAGTCGGCGGGGGAAGCTCCTACAATGAGCAGTTCTTC,TRBV19,TRBJ2-1,TRBD2,few
CASSGDIYDYEQYF,TGTGCCAGCAGCGGGGACATTTATGACTACGAGCAGTACTTC,TRBV4-2,TRBJ2-7,-,-
CASTPTYNSPLHF,TGTGCCAGCACTCCCACATATAATTCACCCCTCCACTTT,TRBV2,TRBJ1-6,-,-
CASSSGTGGRRNQPQHF,TGTGCCAGCTCGTCCGGGACAGGGGGCCGGCGCAATCAGCCCCAGCATTTT,TRBV18,TRBJ1-5,TRBD1,-
CSSSPRQAPNYEQYF,TGTTCCAGCAGCCCACGACAGGCTCCAAACTACGAGCAGTACTTC,TRBV7-9,TRBJ2-7,-,few
CASSSQGNQPQHF,TGTGCCAGCAGCTCCCAGGGGAATCAGCCCCAGCATTTT,TRBV7-2,TRBJ1-5,-,-
CASSRTSGGYNEQFF,TGTGCCAGCAGCCGGACTAGCGGGGGATACAATGAGCAGTTCTTC,TRBV11-2,TRBJ2-1,TRBD2,-
CASSLVAGGPNEQFF,TGCGCCAGCAGCTTGGTCGCGGGGGGGCCGAATGAGCAGTTCTTC,TRBV5-1,TRBJ2-1,TRBD2,-
CASSLLDSSQGEQYF,TGTGCCAGCAGCTTGCTGGACAGCTCGCAGGGGGAGCAGTACTTC,TRBV7-2,TRBJ2-7,-,-
CASSQVPGSNQPQHF,TGCGCCAGCAGCCAAGTCCCAGGGAGCAATCAGCCCCAGCATTTT,TRBV4-3,TRBJ1-5,-,-
CASSAGQGHYEQYF,TGTGCCAGCAGTGCGGGACAGGGTCACTACGAGCAGTACTTC,TRBV2,TRBJ2-7,TRBD1,-
CASSGRLAGDRFSTQYF,TGTGCCAGCAGTGGACGTCTAGCGGGGGACCGGTTTAGTACGCAGTATTTT,TRBV2,TRBJ2-3,TRBD2,-
CASITGTGPTDTQYF,TGTGCCAGCATCACCGGGACAGGGCCCACAGATACGCAGTATTTT,TRBV6-1,TRBJ2-3,TRBD1,-
CASSPGESGNTIYF,TGTGCCAGCAGTCCAGGGGAATCTGGAAACACCATATATTTT,TRBV5-4,TRBJ1-3,-,-
CASSFSTGGVYEQYF,TGTGCCAGTAGTTTCTCGACAGGGGGCGTCTACGAGCAGTACTTC,TRBV19,TRBJ2-7,TRBD1,few
CSVEDPSGTGAVEQYF,TGCAGCGTTGAAGATCCGTCCGGGACAGGGGCAGTCGAGCAGTACTTC,TRBV29-1,TRBJ2-7,TRBD1,-
CAWSVPGQGVYGYTF,TGTGCCTGGAGTGTACCGGGACAGGGGGTCTATGGCTACACCTTC,TRBV30,TRBJ1-2,TRBD1,-
CASSGWYSQNTGELFF,TGTGCCAGCAGTGGATGGTACAGCCAGAACACCGGGGAGCTGTTTTTT,TRBV2,TRBJ2-2,-,-
CASSIDRGRQFF,TGTGCCAGTAGTATAGACAGGGGGAGGCAGTTCTTC,TRBV19,TRBJ2-1,TRBD1,-
CASSRDAGGSSAQYF,TGTGCCAGCTCACGGGACGCGGGAGGTTCATCGGCCCAGTACTTC,TRBV18,TRBJ2-5,TRBD2,-
CASAAGEGQSYGYTF,TGTGCCAGCGCCGCCGGGGAGGGGCAGAGCTATGGCTACACCTTC,TRBV19,TRBJ1-2,-,-
CASSQVDSGGADTQYF,TGCGCCAGCAGCCAAGTCGACAGCGGGGGAGCAGATACGCAGTATTTT,TRBV4-3,TRBJ2-3,TRBD2,-
CASSSGDWETQYF,TGTGCCAGCAGCTCGGGAGATTGGGAGACCCAGTACTTC,TRBV7-9,TRBJ2-5,-,-
CASSVVITDTQYF,TGTGCCAGCAGCGTAGTAATTACAGATACGCAGTATTTT,TRBV9,TRBJ2-3,-,-
CASSIRGRLSSGNTIYF,TGTGCCAGTAGTATAAGAGGGCGTCTTTCCTCTGGAAACACCATATATTTT,TRBV19,TRBJ1-3,-,-
CASSRETGEEQYF,TGCGCCAGCAGCCGCGAGACAGGGGAGGAGCAGTACTTC,TRBV4-1,TRBJ2-7,TRBD1,-
CASSTSGSYGYTF,TGTGCCAGCTCTACCTCGGGGAGCTATGGCTACACCTTC,TRBV6-5,TRBJ1-2,-,-
CASSLRTAGETQYF,TGTGCCAGCAGCCTTAGGACGGCGGGAGAGACCCAGTACTTC,TRBV5-4,TRBJ2-5,-,-
CASSFASGGYEQYF,TGTGCCAGCAGCTTCGCTAGCGGGGGCTACGAGCAGTACTTC,TRBV5-4,TRBJ2-7,TRBD2,-
CASSLVSNTEAFF,TGTGCCAGCAGCTTAGTATCTAACACTGAAGCTTTCTTT,TRBV13,TRBJ1-1,-,-
CSVRAGGYTF,TGCAGCGTCCGAGCCGGGGGCTACACCTTC,TRBV29-1,TRBJ1-2,-,-
CAIQDRVGEKLFF,TGTGCCATCCAGGACAGGGTCGGTGAAAAACTGTTTTTT,TRBV10-3,TRBJ1-4,TRBD1,-
CASSQAVSGYNEQFF,TGCGCCAGCAGCCAAGCGGTCAGCGGATACAATGAGCAGTTCTTC,TRBV4-3,TRBJ2-1,-,-
CASSFEEFYGYTF,TGTGCCAGCAGCTTCGAGGAGTTCTATGGCTACACCTTC,TRBV5-6,TRBJ1-2,-,-
CASSIVGTGEDTQYF,TGTGCCAGTAGTATAGTAGGGACAGGGGAAGATACGCAGTATTTT,TRBV19,TRBJ2-3,TRBD1,few